This entry concerns a single TCR beta chain. This specimen belongs to a study of CD8+ T cells in alopecia areata. This CDR3 region has 13 residues. Trimming left V 0 bases short and J 8 bases short, with 9 bases between. In germline, CDR1 is SGHRS, CDR2 YFSETQ. Treatment noted: oral pan-JAK inhibitor, 5-10 mg twice daily. Once RNA had been extracted, it was reverse transcribed into cDNA to act as the sequencing template. Data came from immunoSEQ multiplex PCR; TCRdb stores just in-frame clones and leaves some out. The sample consists of a few hundred thousand clones, over 40% of them appearing once. V and J are TRBV5-1 and TRBJ2-4; D is possibly TRBD2 (5 bases). Specimen: CD4+ T cells sorted from blood, collected at roughly week 38, from a patient treated with tofacitinib. This sequence was found in a human donor with alopecia areata. In DNA, the CDR3 is TGCGCCAGCAGCTTGGGATCGGGGTACATTCAGTACTTC. This translates into CASSLGSGYIQYF. The entire variable domain, with the rest obtained from reference TRBV5-1 and TRBJ2-4, is as follows: KAGVTQTPRYLIKTRGQQVTLSCSPISGHRSVSWYQQTPGQGLQFLFEYFSETQRNKGNFPGRFSGRQFSNSRSEMNVSTLELGDSALYLCASSLGSGYIQYFGAGTRLSVL.